The 18 T cell receptor beta chains below come from one sample, sequenced in a study of lymphopenia after photon versus proton radiotherapy. Profiled with immunoSEQ multiplex PCR; TCRdb holds only in-frame clones, not every one. Altogether over 50,000 clones are present, about 90% being singletons, with the ten largest covering 2% to 3%. The source material was peripheral blood, sampled from a patient treated with photon-based radiotherapy. These receptors originate from a man in his forties with gastric cancer.

The chain joins TRBV10-3 to TRBJ2-3, with 7 bases matching TRBD1. Germline V CDR1 and CDR2: ENHRY, SYGVKD. The length of the CDR3 is 16 residues. Germline trimming cut 1 base from V and 2 bases from J; bases unmatched to any gene: 6. CDR3 amino acids: CAISEFVTGITDTQYF. The CDR3 DNA reads TGTGCCATCAGTGAGTTTGTGACAGGGATCACAGATACGCAGTATTTT.

The V and J genes are TRBV7-9 and TRBJ1-2; tentative D call: TRBD1 (5 bases). Trimming stripped 5 bases from V and 4 bases from J, with 8 bases between. Germline CDR1 is SEHNR and CDR2 is FQNEAQ (reference sequence). The CDR3 totals 12 residues. The CDR3 protein is CASSQDSYGYTF. In DNA, the CDR3 is TGTGCCAGCAGCCAAGACAGCTATGGCTACACCTTC. Supplemented by reference TRBV7-9 and TRBJ1-2, the full variable domain reads DTGVSQNPRHKITKRGQNVTFRCDPISEHNRLYWYRQTLGQGPEFLTYFQNEAQLEKSRLLSDRFSAERPKGSFSTLEIQRTEQGDSAMYLCASSQDSYGYTFGSGTRLTVV.

The rearrangement links TRBV11-2 to TRBJ2-2, with a tentative D call TRBD2 (6 bases). V lost 1 base, J lost 0 bases, and 9 bases lay in between. This CDR3 is 16 amino acids long. Germline V gene data show CDR1 as SGHAT and CDR2 as FQNNGV. The chain's CDR3 is CASSLGRLANTGELFF. The CDR3 bases are TGTGCCAGCAGCTTAGGGAGACTAGCGAACACCGGGGAGCTGTTTTTT.

Only one count was recorded for this clone. The chain employs TRBV11-3 and TRBJ2-1; D not resolved. V dropped 3 bases and J dropped 8 bases, with 11 bases sitting between them. Germline assignment: CDR1 SGHNT and CDR2 YENEEA. The CDR3 is 13 amino acids. This CDR3 reads CASSFSPGYEQFF. The DNA of the CDR3 is TGTGCCAGCAGCTTTAGTCCTGGCTATGAGCAGTTCTTC.

This clone appeared a few times. V and J are TRBV5-8 and TRBJ2-7; D gene ambiguous. Germline-derived CDR1 and CDR2 are SGHTS and YDEGEE. The CDR3 loop spans 14 amino acids. V lost 4 bases and J 6 bases, leaving 17 bases between the germline ends. In DNA form, the CDR3 reads TGTGCCAGCAGCCTGGCATTAGGTTTGGGCGAGCAGTACTTC. Translation: CASSLALGLGEQYF.

The chain has TRBV25-1 and TRBJ2-7; possible D gene TRBD1, 6 bases. The CDR3 runs 14 residues. Germline V gives CDR1 MGHDK, CDR2 SYGVNS. V gave up 4 bases and J gave up 3 bases, with 13 bases separating them. CDR3 protein: CASSADRSSYEQYF. For the CDR3, the DNA is TGTGCCAGCAGTGCAGACAGGTCTAGCTACGAGCAGTACTTC.

The chain links TRBV19 to TRBJ1-1; TRBD1 aligns across 9 bases. J gave up 0 bases and V 3 bases, and 8 bases lay outside the gene matches. The CDR3 has 17 amino acids. Germline CDR1 is LNHDA and CDR2 is SQIVND (reference sequence). The CDR3: CASSIGTGRPMNTEAFF. As DNA, the CDR3 is TGTGCCAGTAGTATCGGGACAGGGAGACCCATGAACACTGAAGCTTTCTTT.

The J gene is TRBJ2-3, the V gene TRBV5-6, with 10 bases fitting TRBD2. The V segment lost 3 bases and the J segment 5 bases; nucleotides outside the gene matches: 6. The CDR3 consists of 15 residues. CDR1 SGHDT and CDR2 YYEEEE come from the germline V gene. The CDR3 sequence: CASSSESGGGDTQYF. CDR3 nucleotide sequence: TGTGCCAGCAGCTCGGAGAGCGGGGGGGGAGATACGCAGTATTTT.

This chain links TRBV25-1 with TRBJ1-5; a possible D gene is TRBD1 (5 bases). The germline CDR1 and CDR2 sequences are MGHDK and SYGVNS. The CDR3 runs 15 residues. V dropped 3 bases and J dropped 0 bases, with 9 bases sitting between them. CDR3 sequence: CASSEGDHSNQPQHF. Written as DNA, the CDR3 is TGTGCCAGCAGTGAGGGGGACCATAGCAATCAGCCCCAGCATTTT.

V gene TRBV19 combines with J gene TRBJ2-5; D remains unclear. V gave up 0 bases and J gave up 4 bases, with 3 bases separating them. There are 12 residues in the CDR3. Germline values: CDR1 LNHDA, CDR2 SQIVND (reference sequence). The CDR3 loop reads CASSIEGETQYF. The CDR3 coding sequence is TGTGCCAGTAGTATAGAGGGAGAGACCCAGTACTTC.

V is TRBV27 and J is TRBJ1-4; D is undetermined. This CDR3 spans 17 amino acids. V was pared by 3 bases and J by 0 bases, with 14 bases between. The germline gives CDR1 MNHEY, CDR2 SMNVEV (reference sequence). The CDR3 here is CASSFRNHPATNEKLFF. The CDR3 DNA reads TGTGCCAGCAGTTTCAGAAACCATCCAGCAACTAATGAAAAACTGTTTTTT.

V and J are TRBV28 and TRBJ2-6; TRBD2 matches 7 bases. The CDR3 runs 17 residues. Germline lookup yields CDR1 MDHEN and CDR2 SYDVKM. Losses at the gene ends were 3 bases for V and 1 base for J; bases not matched to a gene: 6. CDR3 loop: CASSFIREGSGANVLTF. The CDR3 DNA is TGTGCCAGCAGTTTCATCAGGGAGGGGTCTGGGGCCAACGTCCTGACTTTC.

Turning to this clone: This sample also contains other DNA sequences that code for the same CDR3. The chain is built from TRBV7-6 and TRBJ2-2; TRBD1 matches at 8 bases. There are 15 residues in the CDR3. The trim removed 0 bases at V and 6 bases at J, leaving 3 bases unmatched. Germline V gives CDR1 SGHVS, CDR2 FNYEAQ. CDR3 loop: CASSLALQGAGELFF. In nucleotides, the CDR3 is TGTGCCAGCAGCTTAGCGCTACAGGGGGCCGGGGAGCTGTTTTTT.

The V and J genes are TRBV9 and TRBJ2-5; 15 nucleotides agree with TRBD2. J was trimmed by 9 bases and V by 8 bases; bases with no gene match: 8. The V gene's germline CDR1 is SGDLS and CDR2 YYNGEE. The CDR3 contains 14 residues. The CDR3 sequence: CASGLAGGLDPQYF. CDR3 nucleotide sequence: TGTGCCAGTGGACTAGCGGGGGGGCTGGACCCCCAGTACTTC.

The chain combines TRBV6-1 with TRBJ1-1, with D unclear. The V end was cut by 3 bases, the J end by 0 bases, with 11 bases between. Per the germline V gene, CDR1 is MNHNS and CDR2 is SASEGT. The CDR3 contains 15 residues. CDR3 region: CASSDLLHMNTEAFF. The CDR3, as DNA: TGTGCCAGCAGTGATCTCCTCCACATGAACACTGAAGCTTTCTTT.

J is TRBJ1-2 and V is TRBV10-3, with 10 bases aligning to TRBD1. Germline V CDR1 and CDR2: ENHRY, SYGVKD. The CDR3 totals 17 residues. V shed 0 bases and J 4 bases; nucleotides not matched to a gene: 8. In nucleotides, the CDR3 is TGTGCCATCAGTGAGTCGTCGGGACAGGGGAGAGGCTATGGCTACACCTTC. Translated, it gives CAISESSGQGRGYGYTF.

This chain uses TRBV5-5 with TRBJ1-5; the match to TRBD1 covers 8 bases. J lost 6 bases, V lost 4 bases, and 9 bases had no gene match. The CDR3 loop spans 15 amino acids. Germline V CDR1 and CDR2: SGHKS, YYEKEE (reference sequence). The CDR3 DNA follows: TGTGCCAGCAGCGTGGCAGGGACAGGCTTTCAGCCCCAGCATTTT. Amino acids: CASSVAGTGFQPQHF.

This clone is medium-sized within its sample. The same CDR3 is also encoded by other DNA sequences in this sample. This chain links TRBV7-2 with TRBJ2-7; D remains unclear. Germline V lookup: CDR1 SGHTA, CDR2 FQGNSA. Deletions cut 5 bases from V and 3 bases from J, with 8 bases between. CDR3 length: 12 amino acids. The CDR3 DNA is TGTGCCAGCAGCCCCGTGGTCTACGAGCAGTACTTC. Its translation is CASSPVVYEQYF.